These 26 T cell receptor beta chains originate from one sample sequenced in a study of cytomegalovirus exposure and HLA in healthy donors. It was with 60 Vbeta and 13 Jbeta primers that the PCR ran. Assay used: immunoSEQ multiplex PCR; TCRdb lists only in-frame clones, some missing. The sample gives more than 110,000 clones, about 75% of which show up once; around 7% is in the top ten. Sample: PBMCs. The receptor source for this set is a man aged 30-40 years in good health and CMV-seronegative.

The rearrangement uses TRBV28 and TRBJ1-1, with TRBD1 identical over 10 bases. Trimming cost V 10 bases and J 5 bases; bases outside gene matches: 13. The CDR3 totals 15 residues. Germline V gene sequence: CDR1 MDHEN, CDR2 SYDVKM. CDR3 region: CATLTGGVLGTEAFF. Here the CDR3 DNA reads TGTGCCACCCTGACAGGGGGCGTATTGGGGACTGAAGCTTTCTTT.

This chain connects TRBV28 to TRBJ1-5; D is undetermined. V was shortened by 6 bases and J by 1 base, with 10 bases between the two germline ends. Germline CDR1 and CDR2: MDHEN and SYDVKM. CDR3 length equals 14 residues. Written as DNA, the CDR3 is TGTGCCAGCAGGCGAGGCAGCAGCAATCAGCCCCAGCATTTT. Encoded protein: CASRRGSSNQPQHF.

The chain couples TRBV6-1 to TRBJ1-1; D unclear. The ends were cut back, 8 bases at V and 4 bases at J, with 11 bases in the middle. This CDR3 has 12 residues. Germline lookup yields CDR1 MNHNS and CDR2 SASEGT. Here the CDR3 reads CASPSAATEAFF. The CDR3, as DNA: TGTGCCAGCCCCAGTGCGGCCACTGAAGCTTTCTTT.

The chain's CDR3 is CASSFGDSMNTEAFF. CDR3 DNA: TGCGCCAGCAGCTTCGGGGACTCCATGAACACTGAAGCTTTCTTT. The chain has TRBV5-1 and TRBJ1-1; perhaps TRBD1 as D (5 bases). Looked up from germline, CDR1 is SGHRS and CDR2 is YFSETQ. V lost 2 bases and J lost 0, with 11 bases in between. The CDR3 consists of 15 residues.

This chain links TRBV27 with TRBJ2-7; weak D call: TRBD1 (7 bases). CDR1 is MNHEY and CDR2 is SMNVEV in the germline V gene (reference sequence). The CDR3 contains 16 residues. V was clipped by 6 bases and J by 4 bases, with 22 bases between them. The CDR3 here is CASRGGQRGREYEQYF. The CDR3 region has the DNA TGTGCCAGCAGAGGGGGGCAGAGGGGGCGGGAATACGAGCAGTACTTC.

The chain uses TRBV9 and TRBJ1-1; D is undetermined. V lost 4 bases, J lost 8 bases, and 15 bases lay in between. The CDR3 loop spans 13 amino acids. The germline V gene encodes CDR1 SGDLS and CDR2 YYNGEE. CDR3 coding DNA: TGTGCCAGCAGCCGATCCCTACTAGAGGAAGCTTTCTTT. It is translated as CASSRSLLEEAFF.

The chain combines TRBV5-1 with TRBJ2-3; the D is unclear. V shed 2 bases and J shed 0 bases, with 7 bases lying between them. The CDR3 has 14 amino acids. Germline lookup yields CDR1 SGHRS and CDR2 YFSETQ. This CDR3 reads CASSFARSTDTQYF. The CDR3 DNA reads TGCGCCAGCAGCTTTGCCAGGAGCACAGATACGCAGTATTTT.

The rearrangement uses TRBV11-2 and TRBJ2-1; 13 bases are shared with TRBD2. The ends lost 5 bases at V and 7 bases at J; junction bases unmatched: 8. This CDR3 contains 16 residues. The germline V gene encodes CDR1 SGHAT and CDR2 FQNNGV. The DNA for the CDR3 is TGTGCCAGCAGCGGCAGGACTAGCGGGAGTATGAATGAGCAGTTCTTC. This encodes CASSGRTSGSMNEQFF.

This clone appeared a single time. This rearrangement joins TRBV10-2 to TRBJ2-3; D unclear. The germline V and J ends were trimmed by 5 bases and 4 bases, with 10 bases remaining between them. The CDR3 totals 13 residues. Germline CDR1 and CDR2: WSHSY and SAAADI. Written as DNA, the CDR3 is TGCGCCAGCAGTCCCCTGGGCGCAGATACGCAGTATTTT. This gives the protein CASSPLGADTQYF.

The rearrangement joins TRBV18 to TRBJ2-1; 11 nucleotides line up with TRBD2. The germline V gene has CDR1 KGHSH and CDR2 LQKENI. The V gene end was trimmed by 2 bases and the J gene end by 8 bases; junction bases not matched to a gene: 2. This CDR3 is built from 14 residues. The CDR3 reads CASSPVLAGDEQFF. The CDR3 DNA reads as TGTGCCAGCTCACCAGTACTAGCGGGGGATGAGCAGTTCTTC.

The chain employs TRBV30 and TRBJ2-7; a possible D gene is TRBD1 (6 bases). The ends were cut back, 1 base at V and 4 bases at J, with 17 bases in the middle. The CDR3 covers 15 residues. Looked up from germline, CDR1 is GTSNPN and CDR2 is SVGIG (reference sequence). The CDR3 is CAWSAAGTFRYEQYF. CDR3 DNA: TGTGCCTGGAGTGCCGCCGGGACATTCCGTTACGAGCAGTACTTC. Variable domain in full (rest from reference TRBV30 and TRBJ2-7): SQTIHQWPATLVQPVGSPLSLECTVEGTSNPNLYWYRQAAGRGLQLLFYSVGIGQISSEVPQNLSASRPQDRQFILSSKKLLLSDSGFYLCAWSAAGTFRYEQYFGPGTRLTVT.

The DNA of the CDR3 is TGCGCCAGCAGCTTGTTGGGCAGCTATAGCAATCAGCCCCAGCATTTT. Amino acids: CASSLLGSYSNQPQHF. This chain joins TRBV5-1 and TRBJ1-5; D call uncertain. The CDR3 spans 16 residues. Germline CDR1 reads SGHRS; CDR2 reads YFSETQ. V was clipped by 1 base and J by 0 bases, with 11 bases between them.

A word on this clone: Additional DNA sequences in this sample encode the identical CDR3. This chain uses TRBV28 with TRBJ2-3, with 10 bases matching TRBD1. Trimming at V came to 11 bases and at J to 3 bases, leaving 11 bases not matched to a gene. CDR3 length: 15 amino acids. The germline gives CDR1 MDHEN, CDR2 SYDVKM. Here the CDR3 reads CASYPPGQGTDTQYF. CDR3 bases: TGTGCCTCTTATCCCCCGGGACAGGGGACAGATACGCAGTATTTT.

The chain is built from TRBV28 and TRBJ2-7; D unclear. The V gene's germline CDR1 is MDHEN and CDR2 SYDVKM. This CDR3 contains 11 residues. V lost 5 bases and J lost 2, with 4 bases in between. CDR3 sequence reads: CASSPTYEQYF. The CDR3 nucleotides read TGTGCCAGCAGTCCCACCTACGAGCAGTACTTC.

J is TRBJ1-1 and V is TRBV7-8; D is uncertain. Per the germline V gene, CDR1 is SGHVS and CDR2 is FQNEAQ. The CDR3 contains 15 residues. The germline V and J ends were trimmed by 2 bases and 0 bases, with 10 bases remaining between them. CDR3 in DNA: TGTGCCAGCAGCTTAATGGTACAGTTGAACACTGAAGCTTTCTTT. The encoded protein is CASSLMVQLNTEAFF.

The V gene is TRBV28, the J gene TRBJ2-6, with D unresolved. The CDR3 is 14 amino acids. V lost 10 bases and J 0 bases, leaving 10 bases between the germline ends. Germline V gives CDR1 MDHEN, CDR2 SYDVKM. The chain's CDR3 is CATRGLSGANVLTF. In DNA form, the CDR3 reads TGTGCCACACGTGGGCTCTCTGGGGCCAACGTCCTGACTTTC.

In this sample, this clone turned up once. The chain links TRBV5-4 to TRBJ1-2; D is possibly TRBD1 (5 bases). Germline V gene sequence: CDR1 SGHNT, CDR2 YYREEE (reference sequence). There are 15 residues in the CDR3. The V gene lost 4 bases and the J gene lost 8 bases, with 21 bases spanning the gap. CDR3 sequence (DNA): TGTGCCAGCAGCGAACGGTCCCAGGGTAGAGGAGGCTACACCTTC. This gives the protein CASSERSQGRGGYTF.

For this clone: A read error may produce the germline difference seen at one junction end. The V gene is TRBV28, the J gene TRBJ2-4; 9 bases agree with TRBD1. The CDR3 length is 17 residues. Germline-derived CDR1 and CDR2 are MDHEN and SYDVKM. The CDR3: CASSLIGRGTGKNSQYF. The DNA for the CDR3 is TGTGCCAGCAGTTTGATAGGTCGCGGGACAGGGAAAAACAGTCAGTACTTC.

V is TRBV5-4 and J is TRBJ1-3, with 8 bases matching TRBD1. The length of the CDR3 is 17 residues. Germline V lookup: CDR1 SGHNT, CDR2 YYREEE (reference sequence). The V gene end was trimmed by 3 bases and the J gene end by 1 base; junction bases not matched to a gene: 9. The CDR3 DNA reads TGTGCCAGCAGCTCCCCCGACAGGGGCTTATCTGGAAACACCATATATTTT. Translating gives CASSSPDRGLSGNTIYF.

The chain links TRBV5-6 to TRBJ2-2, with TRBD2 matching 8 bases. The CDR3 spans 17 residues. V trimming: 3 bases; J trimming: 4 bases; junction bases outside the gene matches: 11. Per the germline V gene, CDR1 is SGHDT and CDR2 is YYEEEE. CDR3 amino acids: CASSWGDSGVLTGELFF. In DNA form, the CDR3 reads TGTGCCAGCAGCTGGGGTGATAGCGGGGTGCTCACCGGGGAGCTGTTTTTT.

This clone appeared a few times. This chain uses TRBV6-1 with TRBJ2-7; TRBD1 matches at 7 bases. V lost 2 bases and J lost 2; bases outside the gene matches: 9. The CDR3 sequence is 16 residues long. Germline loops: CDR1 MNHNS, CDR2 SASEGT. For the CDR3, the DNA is TGTGCCAGCAGTGAAACTTTCACAGGGGCGACCTACGAGCAGTACTTC. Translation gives CASSETFTGATYEQYF.

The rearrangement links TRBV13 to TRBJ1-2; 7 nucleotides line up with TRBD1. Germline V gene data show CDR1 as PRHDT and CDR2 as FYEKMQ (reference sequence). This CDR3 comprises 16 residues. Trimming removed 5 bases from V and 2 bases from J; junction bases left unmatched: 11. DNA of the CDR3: TGTGCCAGCAGCAGAGACATCATCAGGGGGAACTATGGCTACACCTTC. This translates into CASSRDIIRGNYGYTF.

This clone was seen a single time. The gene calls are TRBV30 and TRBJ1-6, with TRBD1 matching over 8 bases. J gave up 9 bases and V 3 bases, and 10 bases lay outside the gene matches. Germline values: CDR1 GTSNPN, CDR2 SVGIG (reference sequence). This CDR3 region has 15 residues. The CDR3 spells CAWRPSPGQASPLHF. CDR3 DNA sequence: TGTGCCTGGAGACCCTCCCCGGGACAGGCTTCACCCCTCCACTTT.

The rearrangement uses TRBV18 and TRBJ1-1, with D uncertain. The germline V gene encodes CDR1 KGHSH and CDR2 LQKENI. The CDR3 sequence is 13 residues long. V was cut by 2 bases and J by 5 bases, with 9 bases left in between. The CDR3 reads CASSPEGLTEAFF. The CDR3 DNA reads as TGTGCCAGCTCACCAGAGGGCCTGACTGAAGCTTTCTTT.

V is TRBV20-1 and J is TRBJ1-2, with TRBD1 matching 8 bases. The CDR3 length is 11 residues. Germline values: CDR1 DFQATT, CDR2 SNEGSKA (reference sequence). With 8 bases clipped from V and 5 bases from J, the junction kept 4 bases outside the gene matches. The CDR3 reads CSMDRAYGYTF. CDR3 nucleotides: TGCAGTATGGACAGGGCTTATGGCTACACCTTC.

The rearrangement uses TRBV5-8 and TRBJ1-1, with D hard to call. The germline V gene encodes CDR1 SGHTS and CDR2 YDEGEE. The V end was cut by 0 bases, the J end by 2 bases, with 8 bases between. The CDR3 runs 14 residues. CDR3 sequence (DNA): TGTGCCAGCAGCTTGGGCGTCGGTAACACTGAAGCTTTCTTT. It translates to CASSLGVGNTEAFF.